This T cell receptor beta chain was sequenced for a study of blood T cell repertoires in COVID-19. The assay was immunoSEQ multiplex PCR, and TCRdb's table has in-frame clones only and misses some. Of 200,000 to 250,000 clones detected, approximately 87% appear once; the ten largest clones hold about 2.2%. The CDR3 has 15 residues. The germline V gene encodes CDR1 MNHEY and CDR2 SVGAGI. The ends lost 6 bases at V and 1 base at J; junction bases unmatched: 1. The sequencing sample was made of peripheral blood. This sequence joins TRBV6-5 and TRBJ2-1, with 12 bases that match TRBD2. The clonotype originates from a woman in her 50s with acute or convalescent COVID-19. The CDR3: CASRLAGGSYNEQFF. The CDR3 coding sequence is TGTGCCAGCAGGCTAGCGGGGGGGTCCTACAATGAGCAGTTCTTC.